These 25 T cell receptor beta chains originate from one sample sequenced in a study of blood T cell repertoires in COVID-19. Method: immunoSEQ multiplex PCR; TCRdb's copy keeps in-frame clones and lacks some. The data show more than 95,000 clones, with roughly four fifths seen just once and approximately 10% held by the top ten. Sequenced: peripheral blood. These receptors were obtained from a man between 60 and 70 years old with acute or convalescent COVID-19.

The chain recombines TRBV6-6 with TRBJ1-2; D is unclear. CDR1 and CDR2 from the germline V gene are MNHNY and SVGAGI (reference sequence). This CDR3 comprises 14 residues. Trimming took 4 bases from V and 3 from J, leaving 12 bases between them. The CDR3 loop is CASSSKNSDYGYTF. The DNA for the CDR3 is TGTGCCAGCAGTTCAAAAAACTCTGACTATGGCTACACCTTC.

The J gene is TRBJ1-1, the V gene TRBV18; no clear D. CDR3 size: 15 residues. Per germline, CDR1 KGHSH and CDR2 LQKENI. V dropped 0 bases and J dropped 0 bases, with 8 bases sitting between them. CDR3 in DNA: TGTGCCAGCTCACCACCCCAGGCGATGAACACTGAAGCTTTCTTT. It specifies CASSPPQAMNTEAFF.

This chain's CDR3 is CASRTSGSRTDTQYF. The CDR3 DNA reads as TGTGCCAGCAGGACTAGCGGGAGCCGCACAGATACGCAGTATTTT. J is TRBJ2-3 and V is TRBV10-3; 13 positions agree with TRBD2. This CDR3 comprises 15 residues. With 10 bases clipped from V and 1 base from J, the junction kept 5 bases outside the gene matches. Germline CDR1 and CDR2: ENHRY and SYGVKD.

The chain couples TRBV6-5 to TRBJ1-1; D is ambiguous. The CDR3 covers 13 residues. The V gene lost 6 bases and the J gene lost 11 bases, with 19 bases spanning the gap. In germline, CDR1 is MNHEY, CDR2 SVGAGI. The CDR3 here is CASRNGLFAGAFF. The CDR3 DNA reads TGTGCCAGCAGGAACGGACTGTTTGCGGGGGCTTTCTTT.

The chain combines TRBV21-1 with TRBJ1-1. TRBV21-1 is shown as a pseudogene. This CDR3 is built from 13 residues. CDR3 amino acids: CASSAGEDTEAFF. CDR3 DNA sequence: TGTGCCAGCAGCGCCGGGGAGGACACTGAAGCTTTCTTT.

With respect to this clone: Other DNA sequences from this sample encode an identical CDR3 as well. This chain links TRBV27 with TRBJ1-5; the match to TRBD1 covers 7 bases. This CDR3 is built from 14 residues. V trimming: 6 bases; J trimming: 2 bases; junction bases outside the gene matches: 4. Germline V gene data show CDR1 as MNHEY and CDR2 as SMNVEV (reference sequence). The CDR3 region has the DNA TGTGCCAGCAGGCGGACAGGCGGCAATCAGCCCCAGCATTTT. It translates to CASRRTGGNQPQHF.

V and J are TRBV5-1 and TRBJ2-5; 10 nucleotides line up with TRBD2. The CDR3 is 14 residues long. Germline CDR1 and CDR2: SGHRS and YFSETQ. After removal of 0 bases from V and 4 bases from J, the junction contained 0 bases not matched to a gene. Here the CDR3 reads CASSLASGRETQYF. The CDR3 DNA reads TGCGCCAGCAGCTTGGCTAGCGGGAGAGAGACCCAGTACTTC.

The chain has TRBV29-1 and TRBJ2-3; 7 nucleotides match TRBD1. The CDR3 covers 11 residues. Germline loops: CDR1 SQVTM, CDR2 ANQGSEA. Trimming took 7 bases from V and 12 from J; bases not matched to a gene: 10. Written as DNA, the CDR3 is TGCAGCGCTGTGGAGCAGGGGGTTCAGTATTTT. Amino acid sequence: CSAVEQGVQYF.

This chain's CDR3 is CASKTSGAYNEQFF. The DNA for the CDR3 is TGCGCCAGCAAGACTAGCGGGGCCTACAATGAGCAGTTCTTC. This sequence joins TRBV5-1 and TRBJ2-1; the match to TRBD2 covers 11 bases. This CDR3 has 14 residues. Unmatched junction bases numbered 1, after V lost 6 bases and J lost 2 bases. Per the germline V gene, CDR1 is SGHRS and CDR2 is YFSETQ.

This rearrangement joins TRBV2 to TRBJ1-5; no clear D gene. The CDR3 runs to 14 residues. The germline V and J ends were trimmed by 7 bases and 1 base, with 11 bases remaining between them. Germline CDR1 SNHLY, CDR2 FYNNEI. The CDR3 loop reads CASTQQASNQPQHF. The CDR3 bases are TGTGCCAGCACCCAGCAGGCAAGCAATCAGCCCCAGCATTTT.

The CDR3, as DNA: TGTGCCAGCAGCCCTTTGTTACTAGCGGGAGAGTACAATGAGCAGTTCTTC. Protein product: CASSPLLLAGEYNEQFF. V and J are TRBV3-1 (or the pseudogene TRBV3-2) and TRBJ2-1, with 11 nucleotides matching TRBD2. Unmatched junction bases numbered 9, after V lost 4 bases and J lost 4 bases. The CDR3 is made up of 17 amino acids. CDR1 LGHDT and CDR2 YNNKEL come from the germline V gene (reference sequence).

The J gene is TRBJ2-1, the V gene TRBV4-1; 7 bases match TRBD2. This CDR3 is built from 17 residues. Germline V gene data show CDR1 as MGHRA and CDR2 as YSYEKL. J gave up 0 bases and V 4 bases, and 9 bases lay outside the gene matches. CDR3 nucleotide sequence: TGCGCCAGCAGCCCCGGACTAGGGCTGAGCTCCTACAATGAGCAGTTCTTC. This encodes CASSPGLGLSSYNEQFF.

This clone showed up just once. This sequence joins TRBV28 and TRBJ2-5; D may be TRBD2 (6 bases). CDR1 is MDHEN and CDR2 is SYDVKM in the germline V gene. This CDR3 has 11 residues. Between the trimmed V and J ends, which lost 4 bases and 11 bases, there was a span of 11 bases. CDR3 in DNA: TGTGCCAGCAGTTACCGGGACTCACAGTACTTC. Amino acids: CASSYRDSQYF.

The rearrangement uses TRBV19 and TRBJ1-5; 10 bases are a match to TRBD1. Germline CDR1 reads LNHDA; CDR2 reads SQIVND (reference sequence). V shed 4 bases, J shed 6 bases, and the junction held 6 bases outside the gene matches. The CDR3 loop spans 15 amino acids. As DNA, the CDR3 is TGTGCCAGTAGTACTCCCGGGGACAGGGGTCAGCCCCAGCATTTT. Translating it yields CASSTPGDRGQPQHF. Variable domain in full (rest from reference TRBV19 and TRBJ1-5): DGGITQSPKYLFRKEGQNVTLSCEQNLNHDAMYWYRQDPGQGLRLIYYSQIVNDFQKGDIAEGYSVSREKKESFPLTVTSAQKNPTAFYLCASSTPGDRGQPQHFGDGTRLSIL.

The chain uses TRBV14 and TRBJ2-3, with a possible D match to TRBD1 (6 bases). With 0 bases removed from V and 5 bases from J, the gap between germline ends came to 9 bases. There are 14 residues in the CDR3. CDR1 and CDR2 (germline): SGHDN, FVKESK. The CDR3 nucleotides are TGTGCCAGCAGCCAAGATCAGGGGAGAGATACGCAGTATTTT. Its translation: CASSQDQGRDTQYF.

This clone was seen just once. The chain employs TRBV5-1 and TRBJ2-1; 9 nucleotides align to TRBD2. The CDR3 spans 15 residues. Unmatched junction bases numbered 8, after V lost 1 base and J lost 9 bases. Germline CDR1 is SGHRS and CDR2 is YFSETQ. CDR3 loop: CASSLTGGRAAEQFF. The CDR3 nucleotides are TGCGCCAGCAGCTTGACGGGCGGGAGGGCCGCTGAGCAGTTCTTC.

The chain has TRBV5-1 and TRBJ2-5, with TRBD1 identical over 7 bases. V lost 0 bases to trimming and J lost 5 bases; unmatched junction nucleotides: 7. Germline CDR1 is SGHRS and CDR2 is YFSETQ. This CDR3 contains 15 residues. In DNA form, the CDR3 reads TGCGCCAGCAGCTTGGCCGAGGGGGCCCGTGAGACCCAGTACTTC. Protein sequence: CASSLAEGARETQYF.

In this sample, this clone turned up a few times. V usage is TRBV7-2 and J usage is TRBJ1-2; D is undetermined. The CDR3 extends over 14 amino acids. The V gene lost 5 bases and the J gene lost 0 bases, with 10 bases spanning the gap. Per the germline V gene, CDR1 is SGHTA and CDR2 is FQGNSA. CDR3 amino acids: CASSADGANYGYTF. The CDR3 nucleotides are TGTGCCAGCAGCGCCGACGGAGCTAACTATGGCTACACCTTC.

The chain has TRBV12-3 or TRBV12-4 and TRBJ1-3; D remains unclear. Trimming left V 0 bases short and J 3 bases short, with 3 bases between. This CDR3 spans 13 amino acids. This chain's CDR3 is CASSLARGNTIYF. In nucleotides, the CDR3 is TGTGCCAGCAGTTTAGCGCGTGGAAACACCATATATTTT.

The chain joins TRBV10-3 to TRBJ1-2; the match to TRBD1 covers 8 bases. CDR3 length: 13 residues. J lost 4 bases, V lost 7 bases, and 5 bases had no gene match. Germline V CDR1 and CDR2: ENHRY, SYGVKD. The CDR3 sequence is CAIKSTGAYGYTF. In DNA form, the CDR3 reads TGTGCCATCAAATCGACAGGGGCCTATGGCTACACCTTC.

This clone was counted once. The CDR3 coding sequence is TGCGCCAGCAGCTTGGACAGGGCGAGTGAAAAACTGTTTTTT. As protein: CASSLDRASEKLFF. V is TRBV5-1 and J is TRBJ1-4; a possible D gene is TRBD1 (6 bases). From germline, CDR1 is SGHRS and CDR2 YFSETQ. The CDR3 loop spans 14 amino acids. Trimming removed 0 bases at V and 7 bases at J, with 10 bases between.

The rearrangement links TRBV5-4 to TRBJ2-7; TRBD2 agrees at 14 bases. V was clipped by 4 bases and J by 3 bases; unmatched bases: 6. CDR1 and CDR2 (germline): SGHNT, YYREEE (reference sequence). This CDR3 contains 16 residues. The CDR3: CASSRGLAGDVYEQYF. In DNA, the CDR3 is TGTGCCAGCAGCCGGGGACTAGCGGGAGACGTCTACGAGCAGTACTTC.

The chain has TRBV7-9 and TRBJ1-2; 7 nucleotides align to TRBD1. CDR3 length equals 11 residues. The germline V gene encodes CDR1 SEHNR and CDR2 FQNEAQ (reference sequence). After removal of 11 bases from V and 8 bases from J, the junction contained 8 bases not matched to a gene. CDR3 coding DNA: TGTGCCGGTGGACAGGCGTGGGGCTACACCTTC. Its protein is CAGGQAWGYTF.

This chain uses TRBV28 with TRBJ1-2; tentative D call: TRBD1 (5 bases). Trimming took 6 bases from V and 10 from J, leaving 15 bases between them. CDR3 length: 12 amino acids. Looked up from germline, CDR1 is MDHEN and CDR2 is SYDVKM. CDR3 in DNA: TGTGCCAGCAGCCTCCCCCAGGGTGACTACACCTTC. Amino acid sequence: CASSLPQGDYTF.

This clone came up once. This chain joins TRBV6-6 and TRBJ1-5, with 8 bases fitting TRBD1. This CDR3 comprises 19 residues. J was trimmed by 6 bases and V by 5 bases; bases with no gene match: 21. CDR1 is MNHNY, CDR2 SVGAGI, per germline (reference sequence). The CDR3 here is CASSPAKQGETLRVQPQHF. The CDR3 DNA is TGTGCCAGCAGTCCAGCTAAACAGGGGGAGACCCTCCGTGTTCAGCCCCAGCATTTT.